These 7 T cell receptor beta chains were sequenced from one sample in a study of blood T cell repertoires in COVID-19. The repertoire was sequenced with immunoSEQ multiplex PCR; TCRdb's copy has only in-frame clones and lacks some. Altogether about 320,000 clones are present, approximately 85% being singletons, with the ten largest covering roughly 1.6%. Sample: peripheral blood. The receptors derive from a woman aged 45-65 years with acute or convalescent COVID-19.

V and J are TRBV7-2 and TRBJ2-1; 9 nucleotides align to TRBD1. Germline lookup yields CDR1 SGHTA and CDR2 FQGNSA. The CDR3 has 12 amino acids. CDR3 sequence reads: CTTGTGRNEQFF. The CDR3 DNA follows: TGTACAACCGGGACAGGGCGCAATGAGCAGTTCTTC.

The rearrangement links TRBV5-8 to TRBJ1-6; D remains ambiguous. The CDR3 consists of 13 residues. V shed 0 bases and J shed 14 bases, with 12 bases lying between them. The germline V gene has CDR1 SGHTS and CDR2 YDEGEE. The CDR3 protein is CASSLALLSALHF. The CDR3 DNA reads as TGTGCCAGCAGCTTGGCCCTCTTGAGCGCCCTCCACTTT. The full variable domain, in which reference TRBV5-8 and TRBJ1-6 provide the parts outside the CDR3, is EAGVTQSPTHLIKTRGQQATLRCSPISGHTSVYWYQQALGLGLQFLLWYDEGEERNRGNFPPRFSGRQFPNYSSELNVNALELEDSALYLCASSLALLSALHFGNGTRLTVT.

V usage is TRBV30 and J usage is TRBJ2-1; 9 bases align to TRBD2. This CDR3 comprises 16 residues. The J segment lost 4 bases and the V segment lost 3 bases, leaving 10 bases of the junction unmatched. Germline V CDR1 and CDR2: GTSNPN, SVGIG (reference sequence). The CDR3 region is CAWSIGSSGSYNEQFF. The CDR3 region has the DNA TGTGCCTGGAGCATAGGGAGTAGCGGGAGTTACAATGAGCAGTTCTTC. Supplemented by reference TRBV30 and TRBJ2-1, the full variable domain reads SQTIHQWPATLVQPVGSPLSLECTVEGTSNPNLYWYRQAAGRGLQLLFYSVGIGQISSEVPQNLSASRPQDRQFILSSKKLLLSDSGFYLCAWSIGSSGSYNEQFFGPGTRLTVL.

V is TRBV13 and J is TRBJ1-2; 9 bases agree with TRBD1. Germline CDR1 PRHDT, CDR2 FYEKMQ (reference sequence). This CDR3 contains 14 residues. The J segment lost 5 bases and the V segment lost 5 bases, leaving 6 bases of the junction unmatched. CDR3 DNA sequence: TGTGCCAGCAGCCTCGGACAGGGGCCTTATGGCTACACCTTC. This encodes CASSLGQGPYGYTF.

This chain uses TRBV29-1 with TRBJ2-1, with unresolved D. Trimming shortened V by 2 bases and J by 6 bases, and 5 bases separated the two germline ends. The CDR3 covers 11 residues. Germline CDR1 is SQVTM and CDR2 is ANQGSEA. CDR3 loop: CSVEQVNEQFF. As DNA, the CDR3 is TGCAGCGTTGAACAGGTCAATGAGCAGTTCTTC.

The chain recombines TRBV7-2 with TRBJ2-1; TRBD2 agrees at 10 bases. The CDR3 is 16 amino acids. The germline CDR1 and CDR2 sequences are SGHTA and FQGNSA. J was trimmed by 4 bases and V by 7 bases; bases with no gene match: 10. The CDR3 coding sequence is TGTGCCAGCACCCGCACCGGGACTAGCGCATACAATGAGCAGTTCTTC. Its translation is CASTRTGTSAYNEQFF.

The V call is TRBV6-1, the J call TRBJ1-1; D is ambiguous. CDR1 and CDR2 from the germline V gene are MNHNS and SASEGT. V dropped 2 bases and J dropped 0 bases, with 4 bases sitting between them. The CDR3 runs 13 residues. For the CDR3, the DNA is TGTGCCAGCAGTGAACTCTTGAACACTGAAGCTTTCTTT. Translated: CASSELLNTEAFF.